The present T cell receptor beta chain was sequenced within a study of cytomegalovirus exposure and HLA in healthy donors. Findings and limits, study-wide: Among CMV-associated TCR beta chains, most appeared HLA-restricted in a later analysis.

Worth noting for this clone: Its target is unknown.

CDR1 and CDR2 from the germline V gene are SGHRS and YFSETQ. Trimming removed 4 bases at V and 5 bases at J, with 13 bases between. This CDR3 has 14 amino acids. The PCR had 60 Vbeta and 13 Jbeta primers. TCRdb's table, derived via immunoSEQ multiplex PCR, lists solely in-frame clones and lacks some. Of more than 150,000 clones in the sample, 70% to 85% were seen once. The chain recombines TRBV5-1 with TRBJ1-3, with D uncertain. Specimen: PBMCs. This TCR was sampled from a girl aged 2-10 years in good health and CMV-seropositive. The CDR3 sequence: CASSPEVGRNTIYF. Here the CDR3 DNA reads TGCGCCAGCAGCCCCGAGGTCGGGAGAAACACCATATATTTT.